What follows is one T cell receptor (beta chain) and its context. This CDR3 contains 15 residues. CDR1 and CDR2 from the germline V gene are MNHEY and SMNVEV (reference sequence). V shed 2 bases and J shed 3 bases, with 13 bases lying between them. This specimen belongs to a study of blood T cells in healthy people across ages. Using a J-beta primer mix together with a sample-barcoded 5' primer, a second PCR was run for roughly 6 to 11 cycles. TCRdb used MiXCR to reprocess the 5' RACE reads, holding one entry per CDR3 protein. This table has about 720,000 distinct CDR3 sequences, roughly 25% appearing once. Separately, the same data were catalogued under a study of T cells of mothers and their children.

This rearrangement joins TRBV27 to TRBJ2-5; D is unclear. The TCR comes from a boy under 18 in good health. Material: blood. DNA for the CDR3: TGTGCCAGCAGTTTAATCTCTCGACGGGAAGAGACCCAGTACTTC. Protein sequence: CASSLISRREETQYF.